These 3 T cell receptor beta chains share one sample of origin, sequenced in a study of cytomegalovirus exposure and HLA in healthy donors (dated by TCRdb to the late 2010s). Preparation of the library involved the immunoSEQ multiplex PCR assay. The multiplex PCR relied on a mix of 60 forward primers for TCR Vbeta segments and 13 reverse primers for TCR Jbeta segments. The source is immuneACCESS, and TCRdb retained only in-frame sequences with V and J called. Part of the clones is not carried over; for the studies checked, unresolved V genes explain less than half of this, and the remainder is unexplained. The sample profile shows roughly 80,000 clones; more than 50% of them were found once. Roughly 4% of the sample is taken by the ten largest. Sequencing was carried out using PBMCs. The receptors here all came from a male donor in good health and CMV-seropositive.

The gene calls are TRBV7-9 and TRBJ1-2; 7 positions agree with TRBD1. After removal of 3 bases from V and 7 bases from J, the junction contained 11 bases not matched to a gene. Germline V gene sequence: CDR1 SEHNR, CDR2 FQNEAQ (reference sequence). The CDR3 has 15 amino acids. The CDR3 loop reads CASSLATGTSGGYTF. DNA of the CDR3: TGTGCCAGCAGCTTGGCGACAGGGACCTCGGGTGGCTACACCTTC.

The chain is built from TRBV5-8 and TRBJ1-5, with TRBD1 matching 8 bases. Germline V gives CDR1 SGHTS, CDR2 YDEGEE. The CDR3 is 15 residues long. The J segment lost 6 bases and the V segment lost 4 bases, leaving 9 bases of the junction unmatched. The CDR3 region has the DNA TGTGCCAGCAGCCTGACTACAGGGGGGGGTCAGCCCCAGCATTTT. Residues: CASSLTTGGGQPQHF.

This clone was detected once. The gene calls are TRBV18 and TRBJ1-5; D is perhaps TRBD1 (6 bases). V lost 6 bases to trimming and J lost 4 bases, with 16 bases between them. The CDR3 contains 15 residues. Germline CDR1 reads KGHSH; CDR2 reads LQKENI. The CDR3 nucleotides read TGTGCCAGCTCGACCACAGGGAAGGTGAATCAGCCCCAGCATTTT. Protein: CASSTTGKVNQPQHF.